This T cell receptor (beta chain) was captured by sequencing in a study of post-analysis software for immune sequencing data. Study findings and constraints: Strong co-clustering by F measure was seen for same-batch samples. Higher frequency in patients than in controls was seen for five TRBV segments, with TRBV5-6, TRBV5-1 and TRBV20-1 among them.

TCR beta cDNA libraries included unique molecular identifiers. Once roughly 0.85 to 11 million T cells were used, hundreds of thousands of cDNA molecules resulted. One entry per CDR3 protein, called by TCRdb with MiXCR from the PCR reads. The data hold 650,000 to 900,000 distinct CDR3 sequences, with roughly 46% observed a single time. The CDR3 is 17 residues long. The V and J ends lost 6 bases and 3 bases respectively, with 23 bases between them. Of note for this clonotype: Its antigen remains unknown.

V usage is TRBV12-3 or TRBV12-4 and J usage is TRBJ1-2, with TRBD1 as a possible D gene (5 bases). The sequencing input was blood. The source is a girl aged 10 to 17 with multiple sclerosis. In DNA form, the CDR3 reads TGTGCCAGCAGAGGGCGGGACCCACCCATGATGGACTATGGCTACACCTTC. The encoded protein is CASRGRDPPMMDYGYTF.